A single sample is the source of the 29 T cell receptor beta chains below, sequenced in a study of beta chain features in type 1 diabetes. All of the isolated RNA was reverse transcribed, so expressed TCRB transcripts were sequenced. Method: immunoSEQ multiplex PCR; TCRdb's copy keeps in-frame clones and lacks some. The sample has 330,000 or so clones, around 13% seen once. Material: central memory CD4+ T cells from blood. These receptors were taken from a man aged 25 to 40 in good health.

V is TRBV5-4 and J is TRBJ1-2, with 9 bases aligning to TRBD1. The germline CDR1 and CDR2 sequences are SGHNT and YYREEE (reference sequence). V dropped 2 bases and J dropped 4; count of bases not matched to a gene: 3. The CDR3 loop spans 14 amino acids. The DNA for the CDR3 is TGTGCCAGCAGCTTACAGGGGGCCGGCTATGGCTACACCTTC. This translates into CASSLQGAGYGYTF.

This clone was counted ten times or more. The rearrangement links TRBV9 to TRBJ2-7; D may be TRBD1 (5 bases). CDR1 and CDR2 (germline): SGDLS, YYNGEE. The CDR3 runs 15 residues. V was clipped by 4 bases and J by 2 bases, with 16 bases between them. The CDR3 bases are TGTGCCAGCAGCCCTCAGGGCAACCGACCCTACGAGCAGTACTTC. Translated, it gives CASSPQGNRPYEQYF.

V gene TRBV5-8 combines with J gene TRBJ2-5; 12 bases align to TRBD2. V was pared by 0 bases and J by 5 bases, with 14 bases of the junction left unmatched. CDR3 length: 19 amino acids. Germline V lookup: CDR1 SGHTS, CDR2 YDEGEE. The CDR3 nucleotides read TGTGCCAGCAGCTTGGGACTAGCGGGAGCCTACTTTTTGCTGGAGACCCAGTACTTC. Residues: CASSLGLAGAYFLLETQYF.

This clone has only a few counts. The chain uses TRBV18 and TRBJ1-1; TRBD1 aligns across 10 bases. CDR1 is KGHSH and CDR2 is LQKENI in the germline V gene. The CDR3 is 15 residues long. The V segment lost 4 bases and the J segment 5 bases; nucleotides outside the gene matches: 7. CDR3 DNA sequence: TGTGCCAGCTCACAACGGACAGGGGGTACGACTGAAGCTTTCTTT. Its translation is CASSQRTGGTTEAFF.

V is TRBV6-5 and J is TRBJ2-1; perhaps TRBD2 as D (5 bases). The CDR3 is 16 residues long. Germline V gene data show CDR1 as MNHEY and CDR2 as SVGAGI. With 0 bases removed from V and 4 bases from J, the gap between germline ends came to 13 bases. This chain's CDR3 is CASSYSGGVGYNEQFF. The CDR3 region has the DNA TGTGCCAGCAGTTACTCAGGAGGAGTTGGTTACAATGAGCAGTTCTTC.

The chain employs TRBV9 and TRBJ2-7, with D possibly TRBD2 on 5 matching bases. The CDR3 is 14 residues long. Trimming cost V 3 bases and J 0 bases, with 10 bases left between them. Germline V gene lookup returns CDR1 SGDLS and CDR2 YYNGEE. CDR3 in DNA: TGTGCCAGCAGCGAGGCTGGGAGCTCCTACGAGCAGTACTTC. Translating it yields CASSEAGSSYEQYF.

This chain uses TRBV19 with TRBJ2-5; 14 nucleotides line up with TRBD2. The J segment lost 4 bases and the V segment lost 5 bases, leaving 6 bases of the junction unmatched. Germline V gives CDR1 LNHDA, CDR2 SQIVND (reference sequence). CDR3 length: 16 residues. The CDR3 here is CASSPTGLAGAETQYF. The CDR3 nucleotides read TGTGCCAGTAGTCCCACGGGACTAGCGGGAGCAGAGACCCAGTACTTC.

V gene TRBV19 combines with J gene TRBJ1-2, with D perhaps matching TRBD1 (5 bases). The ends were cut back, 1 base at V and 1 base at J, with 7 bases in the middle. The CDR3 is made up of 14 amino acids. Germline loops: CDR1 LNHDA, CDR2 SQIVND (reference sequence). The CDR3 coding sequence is TGTGCCAGTAGTATAGGACAGAGTAACTATGGCTACACCTTC. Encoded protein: CASSIGQSNYGYTF.

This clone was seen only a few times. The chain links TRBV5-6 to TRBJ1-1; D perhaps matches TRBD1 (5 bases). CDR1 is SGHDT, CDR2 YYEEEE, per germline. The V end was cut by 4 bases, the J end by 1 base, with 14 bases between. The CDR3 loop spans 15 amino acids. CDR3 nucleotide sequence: TGTGCCAGCAGCCGACCCTTGACAGAGAACACTGAAGCTTTCTTT. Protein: CASSRPLTENTEAFF.

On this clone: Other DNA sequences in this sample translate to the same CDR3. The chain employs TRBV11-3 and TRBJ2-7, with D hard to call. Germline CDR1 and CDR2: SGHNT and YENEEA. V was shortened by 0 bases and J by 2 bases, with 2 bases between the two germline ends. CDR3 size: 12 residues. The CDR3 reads CASSLDAYEQYV. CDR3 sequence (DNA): TGTGCCAGCAGCTTAGACGCCTACGAGCAGTACGTC.

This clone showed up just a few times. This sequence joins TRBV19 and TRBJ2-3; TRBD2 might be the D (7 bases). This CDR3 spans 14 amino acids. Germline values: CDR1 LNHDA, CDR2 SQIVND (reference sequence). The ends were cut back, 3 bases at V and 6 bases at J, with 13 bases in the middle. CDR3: CASSIRGGVDTQYF. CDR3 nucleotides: TGTGCCAGTAGTATCCGCGGGGGCGTCGATACGCAGTATTTT.

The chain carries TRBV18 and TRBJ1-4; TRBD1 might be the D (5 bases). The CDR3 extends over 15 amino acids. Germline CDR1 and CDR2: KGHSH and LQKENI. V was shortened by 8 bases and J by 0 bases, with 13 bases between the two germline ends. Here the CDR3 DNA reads TGTGCCAGCAGCCGGGACGCAACAACTAATGAAAAACTGTTTTTT. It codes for CASSRDATTNEKLFF.

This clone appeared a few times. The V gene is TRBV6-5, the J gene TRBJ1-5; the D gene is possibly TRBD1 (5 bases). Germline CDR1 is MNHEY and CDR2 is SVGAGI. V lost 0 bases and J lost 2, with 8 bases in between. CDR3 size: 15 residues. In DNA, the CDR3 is TGTGCCAGCAGTTACTCGGGGGTCCGCAATCAGCCCCAGCATTTT. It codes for CASSYSGVRNQPQHF.

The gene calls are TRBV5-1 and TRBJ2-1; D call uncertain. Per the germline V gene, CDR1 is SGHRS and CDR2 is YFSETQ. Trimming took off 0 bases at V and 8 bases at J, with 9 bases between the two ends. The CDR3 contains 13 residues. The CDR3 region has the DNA TGCGCCAGCAGCTTGGGAGGCGGAGATGAGCAGTTCTTC. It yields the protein CASSLGGGDEQFF.

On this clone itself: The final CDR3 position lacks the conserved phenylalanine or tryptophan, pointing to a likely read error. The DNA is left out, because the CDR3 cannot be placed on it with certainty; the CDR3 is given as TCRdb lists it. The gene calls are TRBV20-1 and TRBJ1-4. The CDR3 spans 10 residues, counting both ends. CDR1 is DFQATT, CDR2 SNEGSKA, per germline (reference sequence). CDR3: CSARDKRTRE.

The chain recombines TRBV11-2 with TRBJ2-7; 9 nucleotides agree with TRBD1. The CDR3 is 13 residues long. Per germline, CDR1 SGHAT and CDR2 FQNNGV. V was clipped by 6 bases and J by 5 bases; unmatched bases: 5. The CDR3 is CASRGQGTNEQYF. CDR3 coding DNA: TGTGCCAGCAGGGGACAGGGTACTAACGAGCAGTACTTC.

This chain's CDR3 is CASSIGLEYGYTF. In nucleotides, the CDR3 is TGTGCCAGTAGTATAGGTCTCGAGTATGGCTACACCTTC. The chain couples TRBV19 to TRBJ1-2; D remains unclear. The CDR3 totals 13 residues. V dropped 1 base and J dropped 5 bases, with 8 bases sitting between them. From germline, CDR1 is LNHDA and CDR2 SQIVND (reference sequence).

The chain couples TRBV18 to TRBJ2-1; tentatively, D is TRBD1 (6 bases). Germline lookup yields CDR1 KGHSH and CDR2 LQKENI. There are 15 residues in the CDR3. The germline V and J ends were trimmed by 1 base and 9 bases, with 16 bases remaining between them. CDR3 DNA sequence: TGTGCCAGCTCACCACAAGAACAGGGAGCTAGTGAGCAGTTCTTC. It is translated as CASSPQEQGASEQFF.

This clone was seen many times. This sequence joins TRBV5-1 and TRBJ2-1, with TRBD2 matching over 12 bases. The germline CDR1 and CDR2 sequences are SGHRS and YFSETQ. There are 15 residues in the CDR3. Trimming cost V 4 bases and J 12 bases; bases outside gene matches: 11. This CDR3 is CASSPGTSGLSRQFF. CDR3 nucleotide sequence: TGCGCCAGCAGCCCCGGGACTAGCGGGTTGAGTAGGCAGTTCTTC.

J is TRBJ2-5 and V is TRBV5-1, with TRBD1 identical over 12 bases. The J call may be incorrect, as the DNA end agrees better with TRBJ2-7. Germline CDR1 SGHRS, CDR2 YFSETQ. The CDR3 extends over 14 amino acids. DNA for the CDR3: TGCGCCAGCAGCGTAGGGACAGGGGGCAACGAGCAGTACTTC. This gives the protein CASSVGTGGNEQYF.

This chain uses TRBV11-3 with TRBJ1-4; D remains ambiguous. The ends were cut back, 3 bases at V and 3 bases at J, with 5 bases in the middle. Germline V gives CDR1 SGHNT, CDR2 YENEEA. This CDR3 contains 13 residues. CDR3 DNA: TGTGCCAGCAGCTTGGGCCCTAATGAAAAACTGTTTTTT. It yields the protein CASSLGPNEKLFF.

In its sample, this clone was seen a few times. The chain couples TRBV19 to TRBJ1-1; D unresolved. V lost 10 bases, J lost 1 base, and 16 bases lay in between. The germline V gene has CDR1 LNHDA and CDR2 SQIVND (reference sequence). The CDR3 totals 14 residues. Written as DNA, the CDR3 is TGTGCCACCATAAAGGGCGCAGGGAACACTGAAGCTTTCTTT. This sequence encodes CATIKGAGNTEAFF.

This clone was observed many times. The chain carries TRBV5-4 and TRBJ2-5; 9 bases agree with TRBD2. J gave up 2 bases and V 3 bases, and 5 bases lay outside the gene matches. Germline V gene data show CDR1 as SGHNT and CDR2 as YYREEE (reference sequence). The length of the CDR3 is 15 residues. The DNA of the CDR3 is TGTGCCAGCAGCTCTCGAAGCGGGGGGCAAGAGACCCAGTACTTC. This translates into CASSSRSGGQETQYF. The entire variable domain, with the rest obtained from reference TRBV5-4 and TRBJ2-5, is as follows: ETGVTQSPTHLIKTRGQQVTLRCSSQSGHNTVSWYQQALGQGPQFIFQYYREEENGRGNFPPRFSGLQFPNYSSELNVNALELDDSALYLCASSSRSGGQETQYFGPGTRLLVL.

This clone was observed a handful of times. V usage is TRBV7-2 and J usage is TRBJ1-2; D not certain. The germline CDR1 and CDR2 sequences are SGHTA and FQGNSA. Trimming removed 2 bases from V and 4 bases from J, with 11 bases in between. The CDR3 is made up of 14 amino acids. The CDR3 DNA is TGTGCCAGCAGCTTAATGTCCGTGGGCTATGGCTACACCTTC. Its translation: CASSLMSVGYGYTF.

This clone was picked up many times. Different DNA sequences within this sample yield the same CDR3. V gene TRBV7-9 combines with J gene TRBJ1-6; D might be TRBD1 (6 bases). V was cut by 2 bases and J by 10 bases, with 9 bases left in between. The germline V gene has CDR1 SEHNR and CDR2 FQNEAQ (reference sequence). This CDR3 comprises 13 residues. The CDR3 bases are TGTGCCAGCAGCTTACAGGGGCGGTCACCCCTCCACTTT. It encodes CASSLQGRSPLHF.

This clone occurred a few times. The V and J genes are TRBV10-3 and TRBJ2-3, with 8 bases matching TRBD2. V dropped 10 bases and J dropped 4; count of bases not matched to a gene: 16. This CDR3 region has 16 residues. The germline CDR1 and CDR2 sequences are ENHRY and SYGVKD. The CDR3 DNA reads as TGTGCCAGCAGCCCCACTAGCGGAGGTTGGGCAGATACGCAGTATTTT. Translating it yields CASSPTSGGWADTQYF.

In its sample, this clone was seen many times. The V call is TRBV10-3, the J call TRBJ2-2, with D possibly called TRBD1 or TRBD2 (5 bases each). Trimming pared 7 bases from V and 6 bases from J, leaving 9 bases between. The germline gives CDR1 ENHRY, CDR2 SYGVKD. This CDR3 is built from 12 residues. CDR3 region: CAITGTSGELFF. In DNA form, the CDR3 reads TGTGCCATCACTGGGACCTCCGGGGAGCTGTTTTTT.

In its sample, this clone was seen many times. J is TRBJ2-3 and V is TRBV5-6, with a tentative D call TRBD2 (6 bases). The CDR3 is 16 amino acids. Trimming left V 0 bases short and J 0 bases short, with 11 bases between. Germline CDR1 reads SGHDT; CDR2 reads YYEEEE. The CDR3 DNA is TGTGCCAGCAGCTTGGCGGGGGTCACTAGCACAGATACGCAGTATTTT. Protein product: CASSLAGVTSTDTQYF.

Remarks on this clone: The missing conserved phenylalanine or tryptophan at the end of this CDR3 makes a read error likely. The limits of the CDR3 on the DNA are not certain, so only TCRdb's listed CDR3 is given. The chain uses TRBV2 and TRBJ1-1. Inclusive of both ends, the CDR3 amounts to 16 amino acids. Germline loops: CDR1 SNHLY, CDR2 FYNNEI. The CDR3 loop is CASSETTIGTDIFLNP.